Listed below are T cell receptor beta chains from one sample, sequenced in a study of identifying expanded T cells in peripheral blood. Assay used: immunoSEQ multiplex PCR; TCRdb lists only in-frame clones, some missing. The sample consists of approximately 120,000 clones, about 85% of them appearing once. What was sequenced was blood. Receptors originate from a person between 18 and 69 years old in good health. CDR3s include the opening cysteine and the closing phenylalanine or tryptophan. Each record gives: clone size, V gene, D gene, CDR3 length, J gene, CDR3 DNA, CDR3 protein. D genes are given only for firm matches. A clone size is listed for some rows: how often the clone was seen (once, few, many), or a class if it is expanded.

clone_size: NA; v_call: TRBV6-1; d_call: TRBD1; cdr3_length: 15; j_call: TRBJ1-4; cdr3_nt: TGTGCCAGCAGTGACTTGGGAGGGGACAGAGAAAAACTGTTTTTT; cdr3_aa: CASSDLGGDREKLFF
clone_size: NA; v_call: TRBV5-6; d_call: NA; cdr3_length: 17; j_call: TRBJ1-3; cdr3_nt: TGTGCCAGCAGGCCCCGGTGGGCCCAAAGCTCTGGAAACACCATATATTTT; cdr3_aa: CASRPRWAQSSGNTIYF
clone_size: NA; v_call: TRBV18; d_call: TRBD1; cdr3_length: 14; j_call: TRBJ2-7; cdr3_nt: TGTGCCAGCTCACCTGACAGGGCCCTCTACGAGCAGTACTTC; cdr3_aa: CASSPDRALYEQYF
clone_size: NA; v_call: TRBV7-6; d_call: TRBD2; cdr3_length: 15; j_call: TRBJ2-2; cdr3_nt: TGTGCCAGCAGCTTAGAAGCGGGGGACACCGGGGAGCTGTTTTTT; cdr3_aa: CASSLEAGDTGELFF
clone_size: NA; v_call: TRBV5-6; d_call: NA; cdr3_length: 13; j_call: TRBJ2-7; cdr3_nt: TGTGCCAGCAGCCGAAATATGGGAGGCGAGCAGTACTTC; cdr3_aa: CASSRNMGGEQYF
clone_size: NA; v_call: TRBV6-5; d_call: NA; cdr3_length: 14; j_call: TRBJ1-5; cdr3_nt: TGTGCCAGCAGTAACAGACAGAGCAATCAGCCCCAGCATTTT; cdr3_aa: CASSNRQSNQPQHF
clone_size: NA; v_call: TRBV5-1; d_call: NA; cdr3_length: 16; j_call: TRBJ2-7; cdr3_nt: TGCGCCAGCAGCCTCGGGGGTGCCGGAAGCTCCTACGAGCAGTACTTC; cdr3_aa: CASSLGGAGSSYEQYF
clone_size: NA; v_call: TRBV5-1; d_call: TRBD2; cdr3_length: 16; j_call: TRBJ2-1; cdr3_nt: TGCGCCAGCAGCTTGGAAGCGGGGGGGCCCTACAATGAGCAGTTCTTC; cdr3_aa: CASSLEAGGPYNEQFF
clone_size: NA; v_call: TRBV6-1; d_call: TRBD2; cdr3_length: 15; j_call: TRBJ2-1; cdr3_nt: TGTGCCAGCAGCACTAGCGGGGGGGCCTTTAATGAGCAGTTCTTC; cdr3_aa: CASSTSGGAFNEQFF
clone_size: few; v_call: TRBV9; d_call: NA; cdr3_length: 14; j_call: TRBJ1-2; cdr3_nt: TGTGCCAGCAGCGTAGAGGAAGGGGCATTTGGCTACACCTTC; cdr3_aa: CASSVEEGAFGYTF
clone_size: few; v_call: TRBV7-9; d_call: NA; cdr3_length: 15; j_call: TRBJ1-4; cdr3_nt: TGTGCCAGCAGCCCCGTTCGGCTCGGGAATGAAAAACTGTTTTTT; cdr3_aa: CASSPVRLGNEKLFF
clone_size: NA; v_call: TRBV11-3; d_call: NA; cdr3_length: 12; j_call: TRBJ2-1; cdr3_nt: TGTGCCAGCAGCTACCCGAAAGGTGAGCAGTTCTTC; cdr3_aa: CASSYPKGEQFF
clone_size: NA; v_call: TRBV6-5; d_call: NA; cdr3_length: 15; j_call: TRBJ1-5; cdr3_nt: TGTGCCAGCAGCTGGTCGGCAGGGGACAATCAGCCCCAGCATTTT; cdr3_aa: CASSWSAGDNQPQHF
clone_size: NA; v_call: TRBV19; d_call: NA; cdr3_length: 17; j_call: TRBJ1-2; cdr3_nt: TGTGCCAGTAGTACCCACCCAGGACGCGAAGTGGCCTATGGCTACACCTTC; cdr3_aa: CASSTHPGREVAYGYTF
clone_size: NA; v_call: TRBV18; d_call: TRBD2; cdr3_length: 15; j_call: TRBJ2-2; cdr3_nt: TGTGCCAGCTCACCAAGCAGCGGGGGCACCGGGGAGCTGTTTTTT; cdr3_aa: CASSPSSGGTGELFF
clone_size: NA; v_call: TRBV5-6; d_call: NA; cdr3_length: 15; j_call: TRBJ1-5; cdr3_nt: TGTGCCAGCAGCTTGCGGGGGGCTAGCAATCAGCCCCAGCATTTT; cdr3_aa: CASSLRGASNQPQHF
clone_size: NA; v_call: TRBV20-1; d_call: NA; cdr3_length: 11; j_call: TRBJ2-7; cdr3_nt: TGCAGTGCTCGGGTTCGGTACGAGCAGTACTTC; cdr3_aa: CSARVRYEQYF
clone_size: NA; v_call: TRBV5-4; d_call: TRBD2; cdr3_length: 16; j_call: TRBJ2-1; cdr3_nt: TGTGCCAGCAGCTGGGGAGTAAGCGGGGGGGCCAATGAGCAGTTCTTC; cdr3_aa: CASSWGVSGGANEQFF
clone_size: once; v_call: TRBV6-6; d_call: NA; cdr3_length: 12; j_call: TRBJ2-7; cdr3_nt: TGTGCCAGCAGTTTTGCAGATTACGAGCAGTACTTC; cdr3_aa: CASSFADYEQYF
clone_size: NA; v_call: TRBV19; d_call: TRBD1; cdr3_length: 16; j_call: TRBJ1-5; cdr3_nt: TGTGCCAGTAGTCCAAGGGCAGGGGGTCGGAATCAGCCCCAGCATTTT; cdr3_aa: CASSPRAGGRNQPQHF
clone_size: few; v_call: TRBV6-1; d_call: TRBD2; cdr3_length: 15; j_call: TRBJ2-5; cdr3_nt: TGTGCCAGCAGTGTGATGCGGGGGGGCCGGGAGACCCAGTACTTC; cdr3_aa: CASSVMRGGRETQYF
clone_size: NA; v_call: TRBV29-1; d_call: TRBD2; cdr3_length: 13; j_call: TRBJ2-1; cdr3_nt: TGCAGCGTTGACAGCGGGACCTACAATGAGCAGTTCTTC; cdr3_aa: CSVDSGTYNEQFF
clone_size: NA; v_call: TRBV9; d_call: NA; cdr3_length: 14; j_call: TRBJ2-7; cdr3_nt: TGTGCCAGCAGCGCGTCCGGGACGGATTACGAGCAGTACTTC; cdr3_aa: CASSASGTDYEQYF
clone_size: NA; v_call: TRBV6-5; d_call: NA; cdr3_length: 10; j_call: TRBJ2-7; cdr3_nt: TGTGCCAGCAGTTACGGCGAGCAGTACTTC; cdr3_aa: CASSYGEQYF
clone_size: NA; v_call: TRBV27; d_call: TRBD2; cdr3_length: 16; j_call: TRBJ2-1; cdr3_nt: TGTGCCAGCAGTTTCAGTCTCGGGGGGTCGGGGAATGAGCAGTTCTTC; cdr3_aa: CASSFSLGGSGNEQFF
clone_size: few; v_call: TRBV4-3; d_call: TRBD1; cdr3_length: 13; j_call: TRBJ1-2; cdr3_nt: TGCGCCAGCAGCAGTAGGGGGCGAGGTGGCTACACCTTC; cdr3_aa: CASSSRGRGGYTF
clone_size: NA; v_call: TRBV11-2; d_call: NA; cdr3_length: 16; j_call: TRBJ2-5; cdr3_nt: TGTGCCAGCAGCCTATACCCGCCCCGGGGTAATGAGACCCAGTACTTC; cdr3_aa: CASSLYPPRGNETQYF
clone_size: NA; v_call: TRBV30; d_call: TRBD1; cdr3_length: 14; j_call: TRBJ1-1; cdr3_nt: TGTGCCTGGAATTCCGGGACAGGGGCTTCCGAAGCTTTCTTT; cdr3_aa: CAWNSGTGASEAFF
clone_size: NA; v_call: TRBV7-8; d_call: NA; cdr3_length: 14; j_call: TRBJ2-7; cdr3_nt: TGTGCCAGCAGCATGACAGTCTTCCCTTACGAGCAGTACTTC; cdr3_aa: CASSMTVFPYEQYF
clone_size: NA; v_call: TRBV18; d_call: TRBD2; cdr3_length: 15; j_call: TRBJ2-2; cdr3_nt: TGTGCCAGCTCACCACCGGGACTAGCAAGCGGGGAGCTGTTTTTT; cdr3_aa: CASSPPGLASGELFF
clone_size: NA; v_call: TRBV4-1; d_call: NA; cdr3_length: 17; j_call: TRBJ2-1; cdr3_nt: TGCGCCAGCAGCCAAGGTATCACGGCAGTCATATACAATGAGCAGTTCTTC; cdr3_aa: CASSQGITAVIYNEQFF